Each of the 16 T cell receptor beta chains below was sequenced from the same sample in a study of blood T cells in healthy people across ages. Through a sample-barcoded 5' primer and a J-beta primer mix, a second PCR was run for roughly 7 to 12 cycles. Using its own MiXCR run on the 5' RACE reads, TCRdb lists one record per CDR3 protein. The data contain more than 550,000 distinct CDR3 sequences, approximately 22% of them singletons. What was sequenced was blood. These receptor sequences come from a man in his 70s in good health.

About this clonotype itself: A single base separates this from a much larger clone, so it may be a read error. The V gene is TRBV5-5, the J gene TRBJ2-3; 7 bases align to TRBD2. With 1 base clipped from V and 10 bases from J, the junction kept 18 bases outside the gene matches. CDR3 length equals 17 residues. Germline loops: CDR1 SGHKS, CDR2 YYEKEE (reference sequence). CDR3 loop: CASSLMVIAGFVNPQYF. For the CDR3, the DNA is TGTGCCAGCAGCTTGATGGTAATAGCGGGCTTCGTGAATCCGCAGTATTTT. Variable domain in full (rest from reference TRBV5-5 and TRBJ2-3): DAGVTQSPTHLIKTRGQQVTLRCSPISGHKSVSWYQQVLGQGPQFIFQYYEKEERGRGNFPDRFSARQFPNYSSELNVNALLLGDSALYLCASSLMVIAGFVNPQYFGPGTRLTVL.

The chain carries TRBV14 and TRBJ2-2; D is perhaps TRBD1 (7 bases). V lost 5 bases and J lost 5, with 21 bases in between. The CDR3 has 17 amino acids. Germline CDR1 is SGHDN and CDR2 is FVKESK. Here the CDR3 DNA reads TGTGCCAGCAGCAAAGGCAGGGGGGCCCAGGCGACCGGGGAGCTGTTTTTT. Translation: CASSKGRGAQATGELFF.

About this clonotype: A read error may account for a junction end that differs from germline. The J gene is TRBJ2-1, the V gene TRBV7-2; 9 bases match TRBD2. The CDR3 contains 16 residues. Germline CDR1 is SGHTA and CDR2 is FQGNSA. Here the CDR3 DNA reads TGTGCCGGCAGCCGAGTTGGGACTAGCATTTACAATGAGCAGTTCTTC. Encoded protein: CAGSRVGTSIYNEQFF.

This clonotype was detected only once. The chain combines TRBV6-6 with TRBJ2-1, with 11 bases aligning to TRBD2. V was pared by 7 bases and J by 9 bases, with 8 bases of the junction left unmatched. Germline CDR1 MNHNY, CDR2 SVGAGI (reference sequence). The CDR3 sequence is 14 residues long. This CDR3 reads CASMMTSGATEQFF. For the CDR3, the DNA is TGTGCCAGCATGATGACTAGCGGGGCCACTGAGCAGTTCTTC.

This chain links TRBV5-1 with TRBJ2-5, with TRBD2 matching over 12 bases. Germline V CDR1 and CDR2: SGHRS, YFSETQ. The CDR3 covers 16 residues. The J segment lost 7 bases and the V segment lost 4 bases, leaving 11 bases of the junction unmatched. The CDR3 bases are TGCGCCAGCAGCAAGCGGCTAGCGGGAGGGCTTGGGACCCAGTACTTC. Protein sequence: CASSKRLAGGLGTQYF.

This clonotype was seen repeatedly, ten times or more. Written as DNA, the CDR3 is TGTGCCAGCACTCACTGGGGTAGCAATCAGCCCCAGCATTTT. Its protein is CASTHWGSNQPQHF. The chain links TRBV12-3 or TRBV12-4 to TRBJ1-5, with unresolved D. The length of the CDR3 is 14 residues. V lost 7 bases and J lost 0, with 10 bases in between.

The sample holds a few counts of this clonotype. This sequence joins TRBV13 and TRBJ1-4; D is possibly TRBD1 (5 bases). The CDR3 consists of 14 residues. Germline V gene sequence: CDR1 PRHDT, CDR2 FYEKMQ (reference sequence). V lost 2 bases and J lost 7, with 11 bases in between. In DNA form, the CDR3 reads TGTGCCAGCAGCTTACAGGGTGGTGCTGAAAAACTGTTTTTT. Amino acids: CASSLQGGAEKLFF. The full variable domain, with the rest looked up from reference TRBV13 and TRBJ1-4, is AAGVIQSPRHLIKEKRETATLKCYPIPRHDTVYWYQQGPGQDPQFLISFYEKMQSDKGSIPDRFSAQQFSDYHSELNMSSLELGDSALYFCASSLQGGAEKLFFGSGTQLSVL.

V gene TRBV7-2 combines with J gene TRBJ1-5; 8 bases match TRBD1. Germline CDR1 reads SGHTA; CDR2 reads FQGNSA. V lost 3 bases, J lost 7 bases, and 8 bases stayed unmatched. This CDR3 is 15 amino acids long. CDR3 bases: TGTGCCAGCAGCTTCGACAGGGGTATCCGGCAGCCCCAGCATTTT. It translates to CASSFDRGIRQPQHF.

The V gene is TRBV3-1, the J gene TRBJ1-2, with D unresolved. The V and J ends lost 2 bases and 8 bases respectively, with 12 bases between them. The CDR3 length is 13 residues. Germline CDR1 reads LGHDT; CDR2 reads YNNKEL (reference sequence). CDR3 in amino acids: CASSQRTGEGYTF. DNA for the CDR3: TGTGCCAGCAGCCAACGGACGGGAGAAGGCTACACCTTC.

The V and J genes are TRBV5-5 and TRBJ2-5, with D possibly TRBD2 on 5 matching bases. Per germline, CDR1 SGHKS and CDR2 YYEKEE (reference sequence). V was shortened by 6 bases and J by 2 bases, with 11 bases between the two germline ends. CDR3 length: 13 amino acids. The CDR3: CASTVLVQETQYF. DNA for the CDR3: TGTGCCAGCACCGTACTAGTGCAAGAGACCCAGTACTTC.

This clonotype was counted between two and nine times. This chain links TRBV5-1 with TRBJ2-3, with 7 bases aligning to TRBD2. The CDR3 has 17 residues. The ends lost 2 bases at V and 5 bases at J; junction bases unmatched: 14. The germline V gene has CDR1 SGHRS and CDR2 YFSETQ. The CDR3 protein is CASSFRDYPPGVDTQYF. In nucleotides, the CDR3 is TGCGCCAGCAGCTTCCGGGACTACCCCCCGGGAGTAGATACGCAGTATTTT.

This chain joins TRBV5-1 and TRBJ1-1; TRBD1 aligns across 9 bases. The CDR3 totals 14 residues. Unmatched junction bases numbered 8, after V lost 4 bases and J lost 7 bases. Germline V gives CDR1 SGHRS, CDR2 YFSETQ. The CDR3 reads CASSPGDRDNEAFF. For the CDR3, the DNA is TGCGCCAGCAGCCCGGGGGACAGGGATAATGAAGCTTTCTTT.

The rearrangement links TRBV24-1 to TRBJ1-1; D is uncertain. The germline V gene encodes CDR1 KGHDR and CDR2 SFDVKD. The CDR3 runs to 13 residues. The germline V and J ends were trimmed by 7 bases and 0 bases, with 8 bases remaining between them. The CDR3 region is CATRTALNTEAFF. Here the CDR3 DNA reads TGTGCCACCAGAACCGCCTTGAACACTGAAGCTTTCTTT.

The V gene is TRBV7-2, the J gene TRBJ2-7; D not resolved. V was shortened by 3 bases and J by 6 bases, with 15 bases between the two germline ends. CDR3 size: 14 residues. Germline V lookup: CDR1 SGHTA, CDR2 FQGNSA. The CDR3 DNA reads as TGTGCCAGCAGCTTTGGGCCCGCTTGGGTCGAGCAGTACTTC. Its translation is CASSFGPAWVEQYF.

The J gene is TRBJ1-3, the V gene TRBV10-3, with D uncertain. This CDR3 is built from 15 residues. Between the trimmed V and J ends, which lost 3 bases and 0 bases, there was a span of 9 bases. The germline V gene encodes CDR1 ENHRY and CDR2 SYGVKD. DNA for the CDR3: TGTGCCATCAGTGACGCGGATTTCTCTGGAAACACCATATATTTT. It translates to CAISDADFSGNTIYF.

The chain joins TRBV27 to TRBJ2-3; 7 nucleotides match TRBD2. Trimming took 6 bases from V and 2 from J; bases not matched to a gene: 5. Germline V gives CDR1 MNHEY, CDR2 SMNVEV (reference sequence). This CDR3 has 14 residues. CDR3 sequence reads: CASRAGTNTDTQYF. DNA of the CDR3: TGTGCCAGCAGGGCCGGGACTAACACAGATACGCAGTATTTT.